The source of this T cell receptor (beta chain) is a study of early T cells in non-severe SARS-CoV-2 infection. J lost 10 bases, V lost 3 bases, and 6 bases had no gene match. Germline lookup yields CDR1 SQVTM and CDR2 ANQGSEA. This CDR3 is built from 13 residues. TCRdb ran MiXCR on the 5' RACE reads and lists one entry per CDR3 protein. Seen here are more than 65,000 distinct CDR3 sequences, about 4.9% observed once, and the top ten hold approximately 3.7%. This clonotype was observed many times. The chain is built from TRBV29-1 and TRBJ1-4; TRBD1 aligns across 9 bases. This sequence was found in an adult who was a healthcare worker with PCR-confirmed SARS-CoV-2 infection or an uninfected control (not recorded which). The donor label of this sample is uncertain. The material was whole blood, obtained at baseline. The CDR3 reads CSVDGDRAGKLFF. In nucleotides, the CDR3 is TGCAGCGTTGATGGGGACAGGGCTGGAAAACTGTTTTTT.